Below are 17 T cell receptor beta chains sequenced from a single sample in a study of T cell repertoires in cytomegalovirus infection. TCRdb independently ran MiXCR on the reads; one entry per CDR3 protein. Here the sample spans roughly 320,000 distinct CDR3 sequences, 9% to 9.5% being singletons. The sequenced sample was PBMCs. The receptors shown here come from a human donor in good health (CMV status not recorded). Some clones in this sample may be carry-over from other donors' samples.

The chain is built from TRBV7-2 and TRBJ2-7; TRBD2 matches 7 bases. This CDR3 is 15 amino acids long. Germline CDR1 SGHTA, CDR2 FQGNSA. Trimming removed 1 base from V and 5 bases from J; junction bases left unmatched: 8. The CDR3 bases are TGTGCCAGCAGCTTAGGTGGCGGGAGTTCCAACGAGCAGTACTTC. It translates to CASSLGGGSSNEQYF.

The chain couples TRBV6-5 to TRBJ1-6, with D perhaps TRBD1 (5 bases). The CDR3 sequence is 19 residues long. V lost 6 bases and J 0 bases, leaving 21 bases between the germline ends. Germline V gene data show CDR1 as MNHEY and CDR2 as SVGAGI. The CDR3 DNA follows: TGTGCCAGCAGCTCACCGGGACCGTCACCCAACTCCTATAATTCACCCCTCCACTTT. Its protein product is CASSSPGPSPNSYNSPLHF.

CDR3 sequence (DNA): TGTGCCAGCAGCCAGTATGGACTACCGACCTACGAGCAGTACTTC. Its protein product is CASSQYGLPTYEQYF. The chain employs TRBV7-2 and TRBJ2-7, with TRBD2 as a possible D gene (6 bases). Between the trimmed V and J ends, which lost 5 bases and 2 bases, there was a span of 16 bases. The CDR3 contains 15 residues. In germline, CDR1 is SGHTA, CDR2 FQGNSA.

On this clonotype: A much larger clonotype is one base distant, so this may be a read error. CDR3 in DNA: TGCAGTGCTCTACCGGGACAGGGGGCCTATGGCTACACCTTC. Protein: CSALPGQGAYGYTF. The chain is built from TRBV20-1 and TRBJ1-2; TRBD1 matches 12 bases. The ends lost 5 bases at V and 4 bases at J; junction bases unmatched: 5. This CDR3 comprises 14 residues. The germline CDR1 and CDR2 sequences are DFQATT and SNEGSKA (reference sequence).

This clonotype has more than one count but fewer than ten. The chain employs TRBV20-1 and TRBJ2-7; the match to TRBD2 covers 12 bases. CDR1 is DFQATT, CDR2 SNEGSKA, per germline (reference sequence). The CDR3 is 15 amino acids. Trimming cost V 3 bases and J 3 bases; bases outside gene matches: 6. The CDR3: CSASRLAGDNYEQYF. For the CDR3, the DNA is TGCAGTGCTAGCCGACTAGCGGGAGACAACTACGAGCAGTACTTC.

This clonotype was detected ten times or more. DNA for the CDR3: TGTGCCAGCCGGGACTATGGCTACACCTTC. This encodes CASRDYGYTF. V and J are TRBV7-2 and TRBJ1-2; D not certain. Deletions cut 8 bases from V and 3 bases from J, with 4 bases between. From germline, CDR1 is SGHTA and CDR2 FQGNSA. The CDR3 is 10 residues long.

This clonotype was found many times. The chain joins TRBV7-2 to TRBJ1-6; 9 nucleotides agree with TRBD1. The germline gives CDR1 SGHTA, CDR2 FQGNSA. V was clipped by 7 bases and J by 9 bases; unmatched bases: 7. The CDR3 covers 14 residues. DNA of the CDR3: TGTGCCAGCAACCGGGACAGGGTCCCTTCACCCCTCCACTTT. Amino acids: CASNRDRVPSPLHF.

This clonotype was recorded many times. The rearrangement joins TRBV7-2 to TRBJ2-3; 12 nucleotides align to TRBD2. The germline gives CDR1 SGHTA, CDR2 FQGNSA. Trimming removed 2 bases from V and 5 bases from J; junction bases left unmatched: 14. The CDR3 totals 19 residues. This CDR3 reads CASSLSKFLAGGPGDTQYF. DNA of the CDR3: TGTGCCAGCAGCTTATCAAAGTTTCTAGCGGGAGGGCCGGGAGATACGCAGTATTTT.

The chain carries TRBV7-2 and TRBJ2-7; possible D gene TRBD2, 5 bases. Germline-derived CDR1 and CDR2 are SGHTA and FQGNSA. There are 14 residues in the CDR3. The V end lost 5 bases, the J end lost 7 bases, and 18 bases lay between the germline ends. The CDR3 coding sequence is TGTGCCAGCAGCCATGACCGGAGGAGTGGGGAGCAGTACTTC. Protein sequence: CASSHDRRSGEQYF.

This clonotype has only a few counts. V and J are TRBV7-2 and TRBJ2-1, with D uncertain. This CDR3 contains 14 residues. Germline CDR1 SGHTA, CDR2 FQGNSA. The V and J ends lost 1 base and 2 bases respectively, with 6 bases between them. The CDR3: CASSLGLAYNEQFF. CDR3 in DNA: TGTGCCAGCAGCTTAGGGCTAGCCTACAATGAGCAGTTCTTC.

A few counts support this clonotype. This rearrangement joins TRBV7-9 to TRBJ1-4, with 8 bases aligning to TRBD1. V lost 5 bases to trimming and J lost 10 bases; unmatched junction nucleotides: 12. Germline lookup yields CDR1 SEHNR and CDR2 FQNEAQ (reference sequence). This CDR3 has 15 amino acids. CDR3 in DNA: TGTGCCAGCAGCCACTTGGGACAGGCCCCAGTAAAACTGTTTTTT. Protein: CASSHLGQAPVKLFF.

This clonotype was picked up a small number of times. V is TRBV6-5 and J is TRBJ2-7; a weak D match, TRBD2 (5 bases). Germline V CDR1 and CDR2: MNHEY, SVGAGI. The CDR3 totals 13 residues. V lost 5 bases, J lost 5 bases, and 13 bases lay in between. CDR3 amino acids: CASSHGLAHEQYF. The CDR3 region has the DNA TGTGCCAGCAGTCACGGACTCGCTCACGAGCAGTACTTC.

The sample holds a few counts of this clonotype. The gene calls are TRBV27 and TRBJ2-5; D ambiguous. This CDR3 is 13 amino acids long. Germline CDR1 MNHEY, CDR2 SMNVEV (reference sequence). V was trimmed by 3 bases and J by 5 bases, leaving 10 bases between them. The CDR3 region has the DNA TGTGCCAGCAGTTTGGATAGCCAGGAGACCCAGTACTTC. Amino acid sequence: CASSLDSQETQYF.

This clonotype was seen ten or more times. This sequence joins TRBV7-8 and TRBJ2-5; possibly TRBD2 for D (6 bases). Germline lookup yields CDR1 SGHVS and CDR2 FQNEAQ. Between the trimmed V and J ends, which lost 2 bases and 2 bases, there was a span of 12 bases. CDR3 size: 15 residues. CDR3 nucleotides: TGTGCCAGCAGCTTAAGGCGGGACTCTCAAGAGACCCAGTACTTC. The encoded protein is CASSLRRDSQETQYF.

This clonotype occurred a few times. Since the CDR3 does not end with the conserved phenylalanine or tryptophan, this likely comes from a read error. Because the CDR3's place on the DNA is in doubt, the DNA is left out and the CDR3 is given as listed by TCRdb. V and J are TRBV5-1 and TRBJ1-2; the D call of TRBD1 is as the table states it, not checked on the DNA. Germline V gives CDR1 SGHRS, CDR2 YFSETQ. Inclusive of both ends, the CDR3 amounts to 11 amino acids. This CDR3 is CASSQNPGQGN.

This clonotype was counted ten times or more. This chain uses TRBV7-2 with TRBJ1-2; the D gene is possibly TRBD1 (6 bases). Germline V lookup: CDR1 SGHTA, CDR2 FQGNSA. The CDR3 consists of 13 residues. V lost 0 bases and J lost 12, with 14 bases in between. CDR3 residues: CASSLAPGVWHTF. The CDR3 DNA follows: TGTGCCAGCAGCTTAGCCCCAGGGGTGTGGCACACCTTC.

This clonotype came up many times. This chain connects TRBV7-2 to TRBJ2-3; D is ambiguous. The germline V gene encodes CDR1 SGHTA and CDR2 FQGNSA. The CDR3 is 13 amino acids. Trimming left V 1 base short and J 5 bases short, with 7 bases between. In nucleotides, the CDR3 is TGTGCCAGCAGCTTAGGCCCTCAAGATACGCAGTATTTT. Protein: CASSLGPQDTQYF. The variable domain in full, completed from reference TRBV7-2 and TRBJ2-3, reads GAGVSQSPSNKVTEKGKDVELRCDPISGHTALYWYRQSLGQGLEFLIYFQGNSAPDKSGLPSDRFSAERTGGSVSTLTIQRTQQEDSAVYLCASSLGPQDTQYFGPGTRLTVL.